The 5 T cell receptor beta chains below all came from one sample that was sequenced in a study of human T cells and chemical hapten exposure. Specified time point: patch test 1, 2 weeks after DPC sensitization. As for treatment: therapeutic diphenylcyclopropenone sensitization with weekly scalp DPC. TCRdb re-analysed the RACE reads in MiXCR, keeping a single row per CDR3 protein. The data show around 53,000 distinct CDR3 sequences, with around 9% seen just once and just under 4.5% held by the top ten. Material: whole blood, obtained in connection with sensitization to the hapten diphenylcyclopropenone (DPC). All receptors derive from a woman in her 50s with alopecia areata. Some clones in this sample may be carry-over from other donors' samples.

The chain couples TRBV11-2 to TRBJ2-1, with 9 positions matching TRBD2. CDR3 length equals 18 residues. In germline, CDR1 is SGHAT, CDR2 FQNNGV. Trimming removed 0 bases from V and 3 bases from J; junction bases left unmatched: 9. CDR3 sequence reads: CASSLDLISGSIYNEQFF. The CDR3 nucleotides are TGTGCCAGCAGCTTAGATCTTATTAGCGGGAGCATCTACAATGAGCAGTTCTTC.

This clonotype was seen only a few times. The CDR3 region has the DNA TGTGCCAGCAAGGCGGGGGCATTGGGCGAGCAGTACTTC. This encodes CASKAGALGEQYF. The chain employs TRBV28 and TRBJ2-7; a weak D match, TRBD2 (7 bases). Per germline, CDR1 MDHEN and CDR2 SYDVKM. The ends were cut back, 7 bases at V and 6 bases at J, with 16 bases in the middle. This CDR3 region has 13 residues. Combining the CDR3 with reference TRBV28 and TRBJ2-7 gives the whole variable domain DVKVTQSSRYLVKRTGEKVFLECVQDMDHENMFWYRQDPGLGLRLIYFSYDVKMKEKGDIPEGYSVSREKKERFSLILESASTNQTSMYLCASKAGALGEQYFGPGTRLTVT.

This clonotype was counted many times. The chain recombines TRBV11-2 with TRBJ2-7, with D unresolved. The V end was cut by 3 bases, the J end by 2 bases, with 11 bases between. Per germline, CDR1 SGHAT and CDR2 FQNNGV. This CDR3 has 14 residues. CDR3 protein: CASSFNSGAYEQYF. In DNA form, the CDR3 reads TGTGCCAGCAGCTTTAATTCCGGCGCCTACGAGCAGTACTTC.

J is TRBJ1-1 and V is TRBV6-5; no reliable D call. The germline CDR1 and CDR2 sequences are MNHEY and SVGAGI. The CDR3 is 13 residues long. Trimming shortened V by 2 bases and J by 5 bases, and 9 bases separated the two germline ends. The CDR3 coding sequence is TGTGCCAGCAGTTACCTACAAAGGACTGAAGCTTTCTTT. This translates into CASSYLQRTEAFF.

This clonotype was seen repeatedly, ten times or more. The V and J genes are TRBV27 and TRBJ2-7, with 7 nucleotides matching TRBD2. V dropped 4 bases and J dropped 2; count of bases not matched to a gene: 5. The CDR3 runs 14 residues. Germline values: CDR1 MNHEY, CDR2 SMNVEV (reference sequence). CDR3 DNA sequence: TGTGCCAGCAGTTCTACCAGCGGGGCCTACGAGCAGTACTTC. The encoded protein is CASSSTSGAYEQYF.